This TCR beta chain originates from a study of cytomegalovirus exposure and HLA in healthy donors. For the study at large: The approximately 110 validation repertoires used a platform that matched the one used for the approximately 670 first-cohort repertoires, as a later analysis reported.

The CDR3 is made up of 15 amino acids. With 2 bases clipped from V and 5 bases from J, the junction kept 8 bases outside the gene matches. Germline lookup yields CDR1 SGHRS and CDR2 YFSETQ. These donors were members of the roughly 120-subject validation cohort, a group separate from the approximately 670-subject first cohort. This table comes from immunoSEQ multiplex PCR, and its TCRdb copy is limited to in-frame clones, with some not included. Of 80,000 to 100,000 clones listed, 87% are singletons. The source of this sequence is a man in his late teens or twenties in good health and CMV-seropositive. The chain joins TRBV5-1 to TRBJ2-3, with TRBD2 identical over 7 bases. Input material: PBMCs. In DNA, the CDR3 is TGCGCCAGCAGCTTCAGCGGGGCCCCGGGAGATACGCAGTATTTT. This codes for CASSFSGAPGDTQYF.